The 4 T cell receptor beta chains below were found in one sample sequenced in a study of blood T cell repertoires in COVID-19. Profiling relied on immunoSEQ multiplex PCR, and the TCRdb table lists in-frame clones only, not all of them. The sample lists around 240,000 clones; just under 85% were seen once. The source material was peripheral blood. All receptors derive from a woman aged 80 or older with acute or convalescent COVID-19.

This chain uses TRBV14 with TRBJ2-2, with TRBD1 matching over 8 bases. Per the germline V gene, CDR1 is SGHDN and CDR2 is FVKESK. The CDR3 covers 20 residues. Germline trimming cut 2 bases from V and 0 bases from J; bases unmatched to any gene: 14. The CDR3 is CASSQKNDRGWLANTGELFF. For the CDR3, the DNA is TGTGCCAGCAGCCAAAAAAATGACAGGGGTTGGCTTGCGAACACCGGGGAGCTGTTTTTT.

V gene TRBV19 combines with J gene TRBJ1-2; TRBD1 is a possible D gene (6 bases). The CDR3 spans 13 residues. Germline lookup yields CDR1 LNHDA and CDR2 SQIVND (reference sequence). V lost 6 bases, J lost 1 base, and 9 bases lay in between. CDR3 nucleotide sequence: TGTGCCAGTAGACAGGGACGTAACTATGGCTACACCTTC. As protein: CASRQGRNYGYTF.

The chain has TRBV5-1 and TRBJ2-1, with 10 bases fitting TRBD2. Trimming cost V 0 bases and J 4 bases; bases outside gene matches: 1. Looked up from germline, CDR1 is SGHRS and CDR2 is YFSETQ. There are 15 residues in the CDR3. CDR3 amino acids: CASSLASGSYNEQFF. CDR3 nucleotides: TGCGCCAGCAGCTTGGCTAGCGGGAGTTACAATGAGCAGTTCTTC.

The chain is built from TRBV5-1 and TRBJ2-3; possible D gene TRBD2, 5 bases. CDR1 and CDR2 (germline): SGHRS, YFSETQ. V gave up 2 bases and J gave up 1 base, with 14 bases separating them. This CDR3 contains 16 residues. The CDR3 protein is CASSFDLAGRTDTQYF. The CDR3 bases are TGCGCCAGCAGCTTCGATCTGGCGGGCCGCACAGATACGCAGTATTTT.